The 13 T cell receptor beta chains presented below share a single source sample, sequenced in a study of T cell repertoires in aging, cancer and after chemotherapy. A mixed TRB-A/B primer pool amplified rearranged TRB by multiplex touch-down PCR. MiXCR was run by TCRdb on the multiplex PCR reads, yielding one entry per CDR3 protein. Of 1,600 or so distinct CDR3 sequences in the sample, around 40% were seen once. Amplification of TCR beta used genomic DNA extracted from peripheral blood. Sequenced sample: blood. The receptor source for this set is a human donor with a solid tumor.

This chain links TRBV20-1 with TRBJ1-5; 8 bases map to TRBD1. The germline V gene encodes CDR1 DFQATT and CDR2 SNEGSKA (reference sequence). The CDR3 contains 14 residues. The junction had 5 bases not matched to a gene; V was cut back by 5 bases and J by 2 bases. The CDR3 DNA reads as TGCAGTGCTTCTACAGGGGGTGGCAATCAGCCCCAGCATTTT. Encoded protein: CSASTGGGNQPQHF.

As concerns this clonotype: A junction end diverges from the germline sequence, so it may reflect a read error. The CDR3 DNA is TGCAGTGCAAACCCCCCCGGACAGCCATACGAGCAGTACTTT. The encoded protein is CSANPPGQPYEQYF. The rearrangement links TRBV20-1 to TRBJ2-7; maybe TRBD1 (6 bases). In germline, CDR1 is DFQATT, CDR2 SNEGSKA (reference sequence). CDR3 length: 14 amino acids.

The chain recombines TRBV5-6 with TRBJ2-7; 9 bases agree with TRBD1. The germline V gene has CDR1 SGHDT and CDR2 YYEEEE. The junction had 6 bases not matched to a gene; V was cut back by 2 bases and J by 3 bases. This CDR3 is 15 amino acids long. DNA for the CDR3: TGTGCCAGCAGCTTAGGGGACAGGGAAAACTACGAGCAGTACTTC. This sequence encodes CASSLGDRENYEQYF. Full variable domain (missing parts from reference TRBV5-6 and TRBJ2-7): DAGVTQSPTHLIKTRGQQVTLRCSPKSGHDTVSWYQQALGQGPQFIFQYYEEEERQRGNFPDRFSGHQFPNYSSELNVNALLLGDSALYLCASSLGDRENYEQYFGPGTRLTVT.

The chain recombines TRBV19 with TRBJ1-1, with D uncertain. Trimming shortened V by 5 bases and J by 4 bases, and 11 bases separated the two germline ends. The germline V gene has CDR1 LNHDA and CDR2 SQIVND (reference sequence). The CDR3 is 13 residues long. CDR3: CASSLEFGTEAFF. The DNA of the CDR3 is TGTGCCAGTAGTCTGGAGTTTGGCACTGAAGCTTTCTTT.

The chain has TRBV5-1 and TRBJ2-2; D may be TRBD1 (5 bases). This CDR3 has 16 residues. Germline values: CDR1 SGHRS, CDR2 YFSETQ. The V end was cut by 2 bases, the J end by 1 base, with 12 bases between. The CDR3 protein is CASSFSTTGNTGELFF. CDR3 sequence (DNA): TGCGCCAGCAGCTTCTCCACCACAGGGAACACCGGGGAGCTGTTTTTT.

This clonotype is judged medium-sized (0.01 to 0.1%). The rearrangement links TRBV29-1 to TRBJ2-1; 11 bases are shared with TRBD1. CDR3 length: 15 amino acids. V lost 6 bases to trimming and J lost 0 bases; unmatched junction nucleotides: 4. Germline CDR1 reads SQVTM; CDR2 reads ANQGSEA. As DNA, the CDR3 is TGCAGCGTGGACAGGGGGCCGAACTCCTACAATGAGCAGTTCTTC. Residues: CSVDRGPNSYNEQFF.

The rearrangement uses TRBV10-3 and TRBJ1-3, with TRBD1 matching 10 bases. This CDR3 spans 15 amino acids. Germline CDR1 reads ENHRY; CDR2 reads SYGVKD. After removal of 8 bases from V and 3 bases from J, the junction contained 7 bases not matched to a gene. The CDR3 reads CAISPGQGLGNTIYF. DNA of the CDR3: TGTGCCATCTCACCGGGACAGGGGCTTGGAAACACCATATATTTT.

In this sample, this clonotype is large. The chain carries TRBV7-2 and TRBJ1-2, with 10 bases fitting TRBD1. CDR3 length: 15 amino acids. V gave up 1 base and J gave up 6 bases; unmatched junction bases: 5. Germline CDR1 is SGHTA and CDR2 is FQGNSA. CDR3 sequence reads: CASSLGLTGGNGYTF. The CDR3 DNA reads TGTGCCAGCAGCTTAGGCCTGACAGGGGGCAATGGCTACACCTTC.

The rearrangement joins TRBV7-9 to TRBJ2-3; TRBD2 matches 8 bases. CDR1 and CDR2 from the germline V gene are SEHNR and FQNEAQ (reference sequence). V shed 5 bases and J 4 bases; nucleotides not matched to a gene: 11. This CDR3 has 16 residues. CDR3 nucleotides: TGTGCCAGCAGCAGTAGGACTAGCTCAGTCCCAGATACGCAGTATTTT. Translated, it gives CASSSRTSSVPDTQYF. The whole variable domain, remainder taken from reference TRBV7-9 and TRBJ2-3, is DTGVSQNPRHKITKRGQNVTFRCDPISEHNRLYWYRQTLGQGPEFLTYFQNEAQLEKSRLLSDRFSAERPKGSFSTLEIQRTEQGDSAMYLCASSSRTSSVPDTQYFGPGTRLTVL.

This clonotype has a handful of counts. The chain employs TRBV7-3 and TRBJ2-5; TRBD2 aligns across 14 bases. There are 16 residues in the CDR3. The germline V gene encodes CDR1 SGHTA and CDR2 FQGTGA. The trim removed 5 bases at V and 1 base at J, leaving 3 bases unmatched. The CDR3 DNA sequence: TGTGCCAGCAGCCGGGGACTAGCGGGGGTCCAAGAGACCCAGTACTTC. Its protein is CASSRGLAGVQETQYF.

The V gene is TRBV24-1, the J gene TRBJ2-5; perhaps TRBD2 as D (5 bases). The CDR3 spans 16 residues. Trimming removed 0 bases from V and 5 bases from J, with 15 bases in between. CDR1 and CDR2 from the germline V gene are KGHDR and SFDVKD. CDR3 sequence: CATSDLGSGSRETQYF. As DNA, the CDR3 is TGTGCCACCAGTGATTTGGGTTCGGGGAGCCGCGAGACCCAGTACTTC.

The rearrangement joins TRBV6-5 to TRBJ2-2; D unresolved. V was cut by 4 bases and J by 2 bases, with 11 bases left in between. This CDR3 region has 15 residues. The V gene's germline CDR1 is MNHEY and CDR2 SVGAGI. The CDR3 spells CASSSIQENTGELFF. In nucleotides, the CDR3 is TGTGCCAGCAGTTCCATTCAAGAAAACACCGGGGAGCTGTTTTTT.

The chain carries TRBV20-1 and TRBJ2-7; no clear D gene. The CDR3 is 15 amino acids. The V end lost 0 bases, the J end lost 4 bases, and 16 bases lay between the germline ends. The germline V gene has CDR1 DFQATT and CDR2 SNEGSKA (reference sequence). The CDR3 protein is CSARERNGPTYEQYF. CDR3 DNA: TGCAGTGCTAGAGAAAGGAACGGGCCCACATACGAGCAGTACTTC.